This T cell receptor beta chain was sequenced in a study of human T cells and chemical hapten exposure. Germline V lookup: CDR1 SGHTA, CDR2 FQGNSA. V was cut by 1 base and J by 8 bases, with 9 bases left in between. The CDR3 consists of 14 residues. Time point of the sample: patch test 1, 2 weeks after DPC sensitization. The treatment denotes: therapeutic diphenylcyclopropenone sensitization with weekly scalp DPC. In the original processing: Counting gave a median of 95,638 TCRs per sample, with values ranging from about 23,224 to 700,000. TCRdb recomputed calls from the RACE reads with MiXCR, one row per CDR3 protein. It is TCRdb's table, rather than the study itself, that gives the V and J calls and clone size. The sample yields 100,000 to 150,000 distinct CDR3 sequences, roughly an eighth seen once.

The gene calls are TRBV7-2 and TRBJ1-6; D unresolved. The clonotype originates from a man aged 18 to 29 with alopecia areata. Some clones in this sample may be carry-over from other donors' samples. The sequencing used whole blood, collected in connection with sensitization to the hapten diphenylcyclopropenone (DPC). CDR3 sequence reads: CASSLGGRHSPLHF. The CDR3 DNA is TGTGCCAGCAGCTTAGGAGGGAGACATTCACCCCTCCACTTT. Looking up the rest from reference TRBV7-2 and TRBJ1-6 gives the full variable domain: GAGVSQSPSNKVTEKGKDVELRCDPISGHTALYWYRQSLGQGLEFLIYFQGNSAPDKSGLPSDRFSAERTGGSVSTLTIQRTQQEDSAVYLCASSLGGRHSPLHFGNGTRLTVT.